Detailed here is one T cell receptor beta chain. Its specificity is unknown. Some clones are missing from TCRdb's copy, which holds only in-frame ones; the method was immunoSEQ multiplex PCR. Of approximately 30,000 clones listed, approximately 92% are singletons. This sample was included in a study of OX40 agonist ivuxolimab in advanced cancers. About the research overall: Among those treated, three patients had partial responses, one with hepatocellular carcinoma and two with cutaneous melanoma.

The CDR3 consists of 13 residues. The J segment lost 6 bases and the V segment lost 6 bases, leaving 4 bases of the junction unmatched. Per the germline V gene, CDR1 is MNHNS and CDR2 is SASEGT. Study-wide findings and caveats: Both CD4+ and CD8+ T cell populations in blood had undergone clonal expansion by week 6 at 0.1 to 3.0 mg/kg. Some nonresponders also had low normalized T-cell clonal expansion. Expanded peripheral T cell antigen specificity was not determined.

The chain couples TRBV6-1 to TRBJ2-7; 11 bases align to TRBD1. The source of this sequence is an adult with an advanced solid tumor such as melanoma, head and neck, liver or kidney cancer. Specimen: CD4+ or CD8+ T cells sorted from blood, collected in a trial of the OX40 agonist ivuxolimab. The CDR3, as DNA: TGTGCCAGCAGGGGGACAGGGGGGGCCGAGCAGTACTTC. This gives the protein CASRGTGGAEQYF.